These 6 T cell receptor beta chains share one sample of origin, sequenced in a study of neurological immune-mediated disorders. TCRdb called the 5' RACE reads again in MiXCR, with one record for every CDR3 protein. This table holds about 50,000 distinct CDR3 sequences, approximately 3.3% found once. The sample was PBMCs. The receptors stem from a man aged 35 to 55 with multiple sclerosis.

There are a few counts of this clonotype. The V gene is TRBV6-1, the J gene TRBJ1-4; D call uncertain. Looked up from germline, CDR1 is MNHNS and CDR2 is SASEGT. The CDR3 has 14 amino acids. V lost 6 bases, J lost 0 bases, and 8 bases lay in between. The CDR3 nucleotides read TGTGCCAGCAGAACAGTTGCAACTAATGAAAAACTGTTTTTT. Encoded protein: CASRTVATNEKLFF.

In its sample, this clonotype was seen many times. This rearrangement joins TRBV4-2 to TRBJ2-5, with a possible D match to TRBD2 (6 bases). The V end lost 0 bases, the J end lost 5 bases, and 22 bases lay between the germline ends. The germline V gene has CDR1 LGHNA and CDR2 YNFKEQ. The CDR3 is 18 amino acids. This CDR3 is CASSQDLDGGARGETQYF. CDR3 DNA: TGTGCCAGCAGCCAAGATCTGGATGGCGGGGCCCGGGGGGAGACCCAGTACTTC.

CDR3 residues: CASTQQALGTEAFF. The CDR3, as DNA: TGTGCCAGCACCCAACAGGCCCTGGGCACTGAAGCTTTCTTT. The chain recombines TRBV12-3 or TRBV12-4 with TRBJ1-1, with a weak D call TRBD1 (5 bases). The CDR3 loop spans 14 amino acids. Trimming shortened V by 7 bases and J by 4 bases, and 16 bases separated the two germline ends.

This clonotype occurred many times. The chain combines TRBV7-9 with TRBJ2-2; D unclear. Trimming shortened V by 3 bases and J by 4 bases, and 0 bases separated the two germline ends. CDR3 size: 11 residues. Per the germline V gene, CDR1 is SEHNR and CDR2 is FQNEAQ (reference sequence). CDR3: CASSFTGELFF. CDR3 nucleotide sequence: TGTGCCAGCAGCTTCACCGGGGAGCTGTTTTTT.

This clonotype was seen ten or more times. V usage is TRBV10-3 and J usage is TRBJ1-2; D unclear. This CDR3 contains 15 residues. Germline assignment: CDR1 ENHRY and CDR2 SYGVKD. V was clipped by 2 bases and J by 4 bases, with 14 bases between them. The CDR3 protein is CAISEPLTERYGYTF. CDR3 nucleotides: TGTGCCATCAGTGAGCCCCTGACGGAACGCTATGGCTACACCTTC.

There are many counts of this clonotype. This rearrangement joins TRBV11-2 to TRBJ1-1; D unresolved. V lost 0 bases to trimming and J lost 6 bases, with 11 bases between them. This CDR3 comprises 14 residues. Germline CDR1 and CDR2: SGHAT and FQNNGV. The CDR3 coding sequence is TGTGCCAGCAGCTTAGATTTACCCGGATCTGAAGCTTTCTTT. It codes for CASSLDLPGSEAFF. Using reference TRBV11-2 and TRBJ1-1 for the parts outside the CDR3, the full variable domain is EAGVAQSPRYKIIEKRQSVAFWCNPISGHATLYWYQQILGQGPKLLIQFQNNGVVDDSQLPKDRFSAERLKGVDSTLKIQPAKLEDSAVYLCASSLDLPGSEAFFGQGTRLTVV.